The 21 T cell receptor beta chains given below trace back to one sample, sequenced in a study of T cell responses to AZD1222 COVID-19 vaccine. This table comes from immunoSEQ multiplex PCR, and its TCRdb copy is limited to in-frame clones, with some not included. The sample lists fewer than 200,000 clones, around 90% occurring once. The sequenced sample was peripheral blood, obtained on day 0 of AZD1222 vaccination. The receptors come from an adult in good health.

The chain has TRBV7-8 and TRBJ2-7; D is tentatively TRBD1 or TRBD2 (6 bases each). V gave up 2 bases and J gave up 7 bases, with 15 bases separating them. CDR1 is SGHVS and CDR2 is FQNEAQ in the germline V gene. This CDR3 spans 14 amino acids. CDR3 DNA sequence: TGTGCCAGCAGCTTAAAGTTGGGGGGCAGAGAGCAGTACTTC. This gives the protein CASSLKLGGREQYF.

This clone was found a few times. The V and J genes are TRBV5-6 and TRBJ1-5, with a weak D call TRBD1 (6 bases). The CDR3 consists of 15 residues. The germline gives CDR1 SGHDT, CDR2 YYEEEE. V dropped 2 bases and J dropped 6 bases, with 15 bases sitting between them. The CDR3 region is CASSFGGAPGQPQHF. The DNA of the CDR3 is TGTGCCAGCAGCTTCGGGGGGGCCCCCGGTCAGCCCCAGCATTTT.

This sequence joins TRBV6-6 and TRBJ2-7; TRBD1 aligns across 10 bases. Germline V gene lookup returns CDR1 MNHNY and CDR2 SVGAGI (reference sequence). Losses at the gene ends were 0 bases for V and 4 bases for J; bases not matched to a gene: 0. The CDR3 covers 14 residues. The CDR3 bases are TGTGCCAGCAGTTACTCGGACAGGGGGTACGAGCAGTACTTC. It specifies CASSYSDRGYEQYF.

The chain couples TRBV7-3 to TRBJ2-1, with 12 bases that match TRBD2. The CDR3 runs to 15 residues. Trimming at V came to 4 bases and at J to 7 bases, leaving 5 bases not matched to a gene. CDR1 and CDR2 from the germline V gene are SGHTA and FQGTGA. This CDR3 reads CASSSSSGGANEQFF. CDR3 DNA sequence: TGTGCCAGCAGCTCCTCTAGCGGGGGGGCAAATGAGCAGTTCTTC.

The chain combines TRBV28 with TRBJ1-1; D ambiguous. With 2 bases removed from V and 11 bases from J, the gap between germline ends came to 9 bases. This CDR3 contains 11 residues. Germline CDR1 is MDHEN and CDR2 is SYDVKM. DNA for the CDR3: TGTGCCAGCAGTTTAAACGCGGTGGCTTTCTTT. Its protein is CASSLNAVAFF. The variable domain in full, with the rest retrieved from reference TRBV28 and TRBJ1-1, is DVKVTQSSRYLVKRTGEKVFLECVQDMDHENMFWYRQDPGLGLRLIYFSYDVKMKEKGDIPEGYSVSREKKERFSLILESASTNQTSMYLCASSLNAVAFFGQGTRLTVV.

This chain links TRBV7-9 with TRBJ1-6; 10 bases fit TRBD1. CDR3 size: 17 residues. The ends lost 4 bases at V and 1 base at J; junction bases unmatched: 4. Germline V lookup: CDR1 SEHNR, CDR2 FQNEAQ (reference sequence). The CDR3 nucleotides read TGTGCCAGCAGCTCCGACAGGGGGCCGTCCTATAATTCACCCCTCCACTTT. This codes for CASSSDRGPSYNSPLHF.

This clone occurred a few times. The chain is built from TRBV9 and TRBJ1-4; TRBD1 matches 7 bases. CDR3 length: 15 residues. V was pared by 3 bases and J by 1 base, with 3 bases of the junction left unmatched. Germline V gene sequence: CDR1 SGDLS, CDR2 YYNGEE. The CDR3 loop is CASSDRQGTNEKLFF. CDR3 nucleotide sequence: TGTGCCAGCAGCGACCGACAGGGAACTAATGAAAAACTGTTTTTT.

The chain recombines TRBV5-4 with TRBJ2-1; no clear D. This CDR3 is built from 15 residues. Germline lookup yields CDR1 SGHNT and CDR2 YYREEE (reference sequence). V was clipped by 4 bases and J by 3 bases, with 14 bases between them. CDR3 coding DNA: TGTGCCAGCAGCCCCCCAGTCGGCGGCTACAATGAGCAGTTCTTC. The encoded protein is CASSPPVGGYNEQFF.

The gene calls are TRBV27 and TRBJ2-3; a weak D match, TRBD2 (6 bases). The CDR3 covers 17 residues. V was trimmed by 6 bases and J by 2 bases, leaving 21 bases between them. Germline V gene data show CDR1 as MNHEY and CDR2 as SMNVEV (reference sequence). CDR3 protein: CASRGGRQGITTDTQYF. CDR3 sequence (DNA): TGTGCCAGCAGGGGGGGTCGGCAGGGTATAACCACAGATACGCAGTATTTT.

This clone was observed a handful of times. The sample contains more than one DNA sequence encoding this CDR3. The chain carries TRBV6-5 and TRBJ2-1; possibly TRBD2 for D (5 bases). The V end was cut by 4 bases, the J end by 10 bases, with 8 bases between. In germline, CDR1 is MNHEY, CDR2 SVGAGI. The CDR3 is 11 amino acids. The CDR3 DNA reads TGTGCCAGCAGTTCCCCGGGAGAGCAGTTCTTC. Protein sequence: CASSSPGEQFF.

CDR3 sequence reads: CASSNGTTRTDTQYF. CDR3 nucleotides: TGTGCCAGCAGCAATGGGACTACCCGCACAGATACGCAGTATTTT. The V call is TRBV7-3, the J call TRBJ2-3, with TRBD2 matching over 7 bases. Looked up from germline, CDR1 is SGHTA and CDR2 is FQGTGA. The trim removed 5 bases at V and 1 base at J, leaving 6 bases unmatched. There are 15 residues in the CDR3.

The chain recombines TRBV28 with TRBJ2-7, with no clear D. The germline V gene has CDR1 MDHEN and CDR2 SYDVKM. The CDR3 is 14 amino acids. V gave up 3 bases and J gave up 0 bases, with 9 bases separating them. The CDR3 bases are TGTGCCAGCAGTTTTAGCCCCTTCTCCTACGAGCAGTACTTC. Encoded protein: CASSFSPFSYEQYF.

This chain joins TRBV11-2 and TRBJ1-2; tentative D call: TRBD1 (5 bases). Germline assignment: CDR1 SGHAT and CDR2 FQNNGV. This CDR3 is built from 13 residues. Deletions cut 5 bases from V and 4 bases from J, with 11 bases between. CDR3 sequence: CASSQGDAYGYTF. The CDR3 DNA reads TGTGCCAGCAGCCAAGGGGACGCCTATGGCTACACCTTC. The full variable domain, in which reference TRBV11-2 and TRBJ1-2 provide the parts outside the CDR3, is EAGVAQSPRYKIIEKRQSVAFWCNPISGHATLYWYQQILGQGPKLLIQFQNNGVVDDSQLPKDRFSAERLKGVDSTLKIQPAKLEDSAVYLCASSQGDAYGYTFGSGTRLTVV.

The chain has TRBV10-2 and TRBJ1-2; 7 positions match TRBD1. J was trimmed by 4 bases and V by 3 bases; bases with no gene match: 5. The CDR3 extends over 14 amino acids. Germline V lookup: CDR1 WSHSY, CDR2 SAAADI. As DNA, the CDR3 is TGCGCCAGCAGTGACCTGACAGGGTCCTATGGCTACACCTTC. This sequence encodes CASSDLTGSYGYTF.

The CDR3 protein is CASSSRGAGAETQYF. The CDR3 bases are TGTGCCAGCAGCTCGCGGGGAGCGGGAGCAGAGACCCAGTACTTC. This chain links TRBV28 with TRBJ2-5; 8 nucleotides line up with TRBD2. The germline V gene has CDR1 MDHEN and CDR2 SYDVKM. Trimming cost V 6 bases and J 4 bases; bases outside gene matches: 10. CDR3 length: 15 residues.

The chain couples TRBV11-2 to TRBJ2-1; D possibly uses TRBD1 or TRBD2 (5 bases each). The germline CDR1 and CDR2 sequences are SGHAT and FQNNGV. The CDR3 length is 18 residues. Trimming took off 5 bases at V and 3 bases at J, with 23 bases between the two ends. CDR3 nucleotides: TGTGCCAGCAGCCTCCACCATTCCCGGGACCCCCTCTACAATGAGCAGTTCTTC. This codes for CASSLHHSRDPLYNEQFF. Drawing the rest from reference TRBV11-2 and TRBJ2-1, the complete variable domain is EAGVAQSPRYKIIEKRQSVAFWCNPISGHATLYWYQQILGQGPKLLIQFQNNGVVDDSQLPKDRFSAERLKGVDSTLKIQPAKLEDSAVYLCASSLHHSRDPLYNEQFFGPGTRLTVL.

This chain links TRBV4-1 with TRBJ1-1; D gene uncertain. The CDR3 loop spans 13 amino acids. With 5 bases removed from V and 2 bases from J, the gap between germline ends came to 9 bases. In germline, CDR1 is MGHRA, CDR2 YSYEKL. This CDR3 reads CASSSIDNTEAFF. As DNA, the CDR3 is TGCGCCAGCAGCTCCATCGACAACACTGAAGCTTTCTTT.

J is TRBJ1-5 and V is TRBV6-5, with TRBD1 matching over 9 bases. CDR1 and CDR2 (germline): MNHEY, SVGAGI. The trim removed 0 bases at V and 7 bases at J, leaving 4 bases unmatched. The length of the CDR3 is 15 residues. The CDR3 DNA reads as TGTGCCAGCAGTTACTCCGGGACAGGGTCCCAGCCCCAGCATTTT. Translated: CASSYSGTGSQPQHF.

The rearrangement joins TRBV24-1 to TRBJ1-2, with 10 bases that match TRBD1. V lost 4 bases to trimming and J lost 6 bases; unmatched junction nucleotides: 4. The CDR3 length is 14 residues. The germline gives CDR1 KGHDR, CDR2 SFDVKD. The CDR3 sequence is CATSDADRGHGYTF. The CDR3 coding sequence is TGTGCCACCAGTGACGCAGACAGGGGGCATGGCTACACCTTC.

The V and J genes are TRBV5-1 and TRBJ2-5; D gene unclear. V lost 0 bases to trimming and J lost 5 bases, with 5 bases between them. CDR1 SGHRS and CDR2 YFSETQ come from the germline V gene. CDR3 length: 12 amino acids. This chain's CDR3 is CASSLEHETQYF. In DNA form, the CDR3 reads TGCGCCAGCAGCTTGGAACACGAGACCCAGTACTTC. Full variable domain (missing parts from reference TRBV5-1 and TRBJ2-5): KAGVTQTPRYLIKTRGQQVTLSCSPISGHRSVSWYQQTPGQGLQFLFEYFSETQRNKGNFPGRFSGRQFSNSRSEMNVSTLELGDSALYLCASSLEHETQYFGPGTRLLVL.

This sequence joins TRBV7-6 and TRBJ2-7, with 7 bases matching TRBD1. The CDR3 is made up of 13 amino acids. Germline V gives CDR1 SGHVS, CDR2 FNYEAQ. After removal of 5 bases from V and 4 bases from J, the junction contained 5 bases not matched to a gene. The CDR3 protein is CASSHGTVYEQYF. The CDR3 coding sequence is TGTGCCAGCAGCCATGGGACAGTTTACGAGCAGTACTTC.